These T cell receptor beta chains were read from a single sample in a study of T cells in Graves' hyperthyroidism and ophthalmopathy. TCRdb recomputed calls from the multiplex PCR reads with MiXCR, one row per CDR3 protein. This table holds around 620,000 distinct CDR3 sequences, 12% to 15% found once. Sequencing input: blood. Receptors were obtained from a woman younger than 35 with Graves' ophthalmopathy. Both conserved end residues are part of each CDR3. Each record gives: V gene, clone size, J gene, D gene, CDR3 protein, CDR3 DNA. A D gene is named only where the DNA matches it firmly. Where a row states a size, it is once, few, many or the class of an expanded clone; other rows omit it.

TRBV9	many	TRBJ2-3	.	CASSVGRSTDTQYF	TGTGCCAGCAGCGTAGGGCGGAGCACAGATACGCAGTATTTT
TRBV5-8	many	TRBJ1-6	.	CASSLAWRDSPLHF	TGTGCCAGCAGCTTGGCGTGGAGAGATTCACCCCTCCACTTT
TRBV6-2/TRBV6-3	many	TRBJ2-1	TRBD1	CASSARGKQFF	TGTGCCAGCAGTGCCAGGGGGAAGCAGTTCTTC
TRBV30	many	TRBJ1-2	.	CAWSVQDDYGYTF	TGTGCCTGGAGTGTACAGGACGACTATGGCTACACCTTC
TRBV9	many	TRBJ1-4	.	CASSGALIDEKLFF	TGTGCCAGCAGCGGGGCCCTCATAGACGAAAAACTGTTTTTT
TRBV28	many	TRBJ2-2	.	CASSPGAGELFF	TGTGCCAGCAGTCCAGGGGCCGGGGAGCTGTTTTTT
TRBV19	.	TRBJ2-3	.	CASSMILLSTDTQYF	TGTGCCAGTAGTATGATTCTCCTCAGCACAGATACGCAGTATTTT
TRBV27	many	TRBJ1-2	TRBD1	CASSLGTGGNGYTF	TGTGCCAGCAGTTTAGGGACAGGGGGCAATGGCTACACCTTC
TRBV5-1	many	TRBJ2-7	.	CASSLGASEYEQYF	TGCGCCAGCAGCTTGGGGGCTAGCGAATACGAGCAGTACTTC
TRBV6-2/TRBV6-3	.	TRBJ2-7	.	CASSGAEEQYF	TGTGCCAGCAGCGGCGCCGAAGAGCAGTACTTC
TRBV25-1	.	TRBJ2-2	TRBD2	CASRLAGGFTGELFF	TGTGCCAGCAGACTAGCGGGAGGGTTCACCGGGGAGCTGTTTTTT
TRBV7-2	many	TRBJ1-1	.	CASSLSRETEAFF	TGTGCCAGCAGCTTATCGAGGGAGACTGAAGCTTTCTTT
TRBV7-3	many	TRBJ2-2	TRBD2	CASSKGLAGTGELFF	TGTGCCAGCAGCAAGGGACTAGCGGGAACCGGGGAGCTGTTTTTT
TRBV27	few	TRBJ2-5	.	CASSLLPYQSGETQYF	TGTGCCAGCAGTTTACTACCCTACCAGTCGGGGGAGACCCAGTACTTC
TRBV2	many	TRBJ1-5	.	CASSGTSSNQPQHF	TGTGCCAGCAGTGGGACATCCAGCAATCAGCCCCAGCATTTT
TRBV6-5	.	TRBJ2-7	.	CASSSRDWGYEQYF	TGTGCCAGCAGTTCCCGGGACTGGGGCTACGAGCAGTACTTC
TRBV15	.	TRBJ2-7	.	CATSRDRDGDIYEQYF	TGTGCCACCAGCAGAGACCGGGACGGAGATATCTACGAGCAGTACTTC
TRBV20-1	many	TRBJ1-5	.	CSASEGALNQPQHF	TGCAGTGCTAGCGAAGGCGCTCTCAATCAGCCCCAGCATTTT
TRBV12-5	many	TRBJ2-1	TRBD2	CASGQVAGGPVGEQFF	TGTGCTAGTGGTCAGGTAGCGGGAGGGCCGGTGGGTGAGCAGTTCTTC
TRBV19	few	TRBJ1-2	.	CASSAGAAWGYTF	TGTGCCAGTTCAGCGGGTGCAGCGTGGGGCTACACCTTC
TRBV4-1	once	TRBJ2-3	TRBD2	CASSLLAGATDTQYF	TGCGCCAGCAGCTTACTAGCGGGGGCCACAGATACGCAGTATTTT
TRBV20-1	.	TRBJ1-4	.	CSASSRGLEKLFF	TGCAGTGCTAGTTCCAGGGGCCTTGAAAAACTGTTTTTT
TRBV24-1	many	TRBJ2-1	TRBD2	CATSALGASGWASYNEQFF	TGTGCCACCAGTGCCCTAGGAGCTAGCGGGTGGGCATCATACAATGAGCAGTTCTTC
TRBV10-3	few	TRBJ1-1	.	CAINGGAGMTEAFF	TGTGCCATCAATGGAGGGGCGGGGATGACTGAAGCTTTCTTT
TRBV12-3/TRBV12-4	.	TRBJ2-1	.	CASSLQGEQFF	TGTGCCAGCAGTTTACAAGGCGAGCAGTTCTTC
TRBV2	many	TRBJ2-2	.	CASGAGELFF	TGTGCCAGCGGGGCCGGGGAGCTGTTTTTT
TRBV3-1	many	TRBJ1-6	TRBD1	CASSDRLSTGSRISPLHF	TGTGCCAGCAGCGACCGACTCTCGACAGGGAGTCGAATTTCACCCCTCCACTTT
TRBV24-1	few	TRBJ2-3	.	CATSDGLWGTPVATQYF	TGTGCCACCAGTGATGGGCTATGGGGGACCCCAGTGGCTACGCAGTATTTT
TRBV9	.	TRBJ1-3	.	CASSPFGTPGNTIYF	TGTGCCAGCAGTCCTTTCGGGACACCTGGAAACACCATATATTTT
TRBV11-3	.	TRBJ2-2	TRBD1	CASSFGTVVTGELFF	TGTGCCAGCAGCTTCGGGACAGTTGTCACCGGGGAGCTGTTTTTT
TRBV11-2	.	TRBJ1-2	.	CASSPGNVYGYTF	TGTGCCAGCAGCCCAGGAAACGTCTATGGCTACACCTTC
TRBV11-1	many	TRBJ2-3	TRBD2	CASSPAGRGSYTQYF	TGTGCCAGCAGCCCCGCTGGGCGGGGGTCCTATACGCAGTATTTT
TRBV20-1	.	TRBJ2-2	TRBD2	CSAGGGRAPNLAGELFF	TGCAGTGCGGGGGGCGGGAGGGCCCCTAATTTGGCCGGGGAGCTGTTTTTT
TRBV5-8	.	TRBJ1-1	.	CASSGITDRTHTEAFF	TGTGCCAGCAGCGGTATCACCGACAGAACGCACACTGAAGCTTTCTTT
TRBV7-2	many	TRBJ1-2	TRBD1	CASSPLSTGPNYGYTF	TGTGCCAGCAGCCCCCTGTCGACAGGGCCTAACTATGGCTACACCTTC
TRBV6-2/TRBV6-3	many	TRBJ2-7	TRBD1	CASSLGTDLIREQYF	TGTGCCAGCAGCTTGGGGACAGACCTAATCCGCGAGCAGTACTTC
TRBV12-3/TRBV12-4	many	TRBJ2-2	TRBD2	CASNLAGGNTGELFF	TGTGCCAGCAACCTAGCGGGGGGGAACACCGGGGAGCTGTTTTTT
TRBV6-5	few	TRBJ2-1	TRBD2	CASSYSTSGSDEQFF	TGTGCCAGCAGTTACTCGACTAGCGGGAGCGATGAGCAGTTCTTC
TRBV25-1	few	TRBJ2-3	.	CASSESGVTDTQYF	TGTGCCAGCAGTGAATCGGGGGTCACAGATACGCAGTATTTT
TRBV12-5	many	TRBJ2-7	TRBD1	CASGLVQGTGGYEQYF	TGTGCTAGTGGTTTGGTACAAGGGACAGGGGGCTACGAGCAGTACTTC
TRBV6-1	.	TRBJ1-2	.	CASSPGPSYGYTF	TGTGCCAGCAGTCCGGGACCCTCCTATGGCTACACCTTC
TRBV6-1	few	TRBJ2-4	TRBD1	CASRSWDRKNIQYF	TGTGCCAGCAGGTCCTGGGACAGGAAAAACATTCAGTACTTC
TRBV6-1	.	TRBJ2-7	.	CASSPPGRSYEQYF	TGTGCCAGCAGCCCGCCGGGACGGAGCTACGAGCAGTACTTC
TRBV24-1	many	TRBJ1-1	TRBD1	CATSEPGQGTEAFF	TGTGCCACCAGTGAACCGGGACAGGGCACTGAAGCTTTCTTT
TRBV28	many	TRBJ2-7	TRBD1	CASSGPGTAPVEQYF	TGTGCCAGCAGTGGCCCAGGGACAGCGCCTGTCGAGCAGTACTTC
TRBV3-1	many	TRBJ2-4	TRBD2	CASSQRDYPLRGKNIQYF	TGTGCCAGCAGCCAGAGGGACTACCCGCTGCGGGGCAAAAACATTCAGTACTTC
TRBV11-3	.	TRBJ2-3	.	CASTPDTGVGTDTQYF	TGTGCCAGCACCCCAGATACGGGAGTAGGCACAGATACGCAGTATTTT
TRBV15	.	TRBJ2-7	.	CATSRDVAGEQYF	TGTGCCACCAGCAGAGATGTGGCGGGCGAGCAGTACTTC
TRBV4-1	.	TRBJ2-1	.	CASSQATGLRNNEQFF	TGCGCCAGCAGCCAAGCTACGGGGCTCCGGAACAATGAGCAGTTCTTC
TRBV10-3	.	TRBJ2-7	.	CAISESAPYEQYF	TGTGCCATCAGTGAGTCGGCACCCTACGAGCAGTACTTC
TRBV3-1	.	TRBJ1-2	.	CASSPSGRGYTF	TGTGCCAGCAGCCCGTCAGGCCGTGGCTACACCTTC
TRBV11-2	many	TRBJ2-7	TRBD1	CASSLALGTGSDEQYF	TGTGCCAGCAGCTTAGCTCTGGGGACAGGGTCCGACGAGCAGTACTTC
TRBV2	few	TRBJ2-4	.	CASFLGHIQYF	TGTGCCAGCTTTCTAGGACACATTCAGTACTTC
TRBV6-2/TRBV6-3	.	TRBJ1-1	.	CASGTSGSTEAFF	TGTGCCAGCGGAACTAGCGGGAGCACTGAAGCTTTCTTT
TRBV6-1	few	TRBJ1-1	.	CASTHRGSPNTEAFF	TGTGCCAGCACCCATCGGGGCTCCCCGAACACTGAAGCTTTCTTT